Following are 16 T cell receptor beta chains from one sample sequenced in a study of blood T cell repertoires in COVID-19. Method: immunoSEQ multiplex PCR; TCRdb's copy keeps in-frame clones and lacks some. The table shows fewer than 110,000 clones, with around 89% occurring only once. The sequenced material came from peripheral blood. Receptor source: a man aged 50 to 60 with active or convalescent COVID-19.

V is TRBV15 and J is TRBJ2-2; tentatively, D is TRBD2 (5 bases). The CDR3 sequence is 17 residues long. The V and J ends lost 1 base and 6 bases respectively, with 18 bases between them. The germline CDR1 and CDR2 sequences are LNHNV and YYDKDF (reference sequence). CDR3 coding DNA: TGTGCCACCAGCAGAGGGGTACTGGAGGCCCGAGCCGGGGAGCTGTTTTTT. It specifies CATSRGVLEARAGELFF.

J is TRBJ1-1 and V is TRBV6-5, with D tentatively TRBD1 (6 bases). Germline V lookup: CDR1 MNHEY, CDR2 SVGAGI. The V end lost 2 bases, the J end lost 4 bases, and 14 bases lay between the germline ends. The CDR3 is made up of 15 amino acids. CDR3 in DNA: TGTGCCAGCAGTTACGGCGGGGGCGAGTCCACTGAAGCTTTCTTT. It is translated as CASSYGGGESTEAFF.

The chain employs TRBV11-2 and TRBJ2-7, with 9 bases aligning to TRBD1. The CDR3 consists of 12 residues. Looked up from germline, CDR1 is SGHAT and CDR2 is FQNNGV. Losses at the gene ends were 8 bases for V and 4 bases for J; bases not matched to a gene: 3. CDR3 protein: CASGQGIYEQYF. DNA for the CDR3: TGTGCCAGCGGACAGGGGATTTACGAGCAGTACTTC. Full variable domain (missing parts from reference TRBV11-2 and TRBJ2-7): EAGVAQSPRYKIIEKRQSVAFWCNPISGHATLYWYQQILGQGPKLLIQFQNNGVVDDSQLPKDRFSAERLKGVDSTLKIQPAKLEDSAVYLCASGQGIYEQYFGPGTRLTVT.

This rearrangement joins TRBV7-8 to TRBJ2-5; a possible D gene is TRBD1 (6 bases). The V end was cut by 1 base, the J end by 4 bases, with 10 bases between. The CDR3 contains 14 residues. CDR1 SGHVS and CDR2 FQNEAQ come from the germline V gene. The CDR3 DNA reads as TGTGCCAGCAGCTTAGACAGGGTACGAGAGACCCAGTACTTC. Protein: CASSLDRVRETQYF.

This chain uses TRBV9 with TRBJ1-5; the D gene is possibly TRBD1 (5 bases). V shed 4 bases and J shed 6 bases, with 17 bases lying between them. The CDR3 sequence is 15 residues long. Per germline, CDR1 SGDLS and CDR2 YYNGEE. CDR3 region: CASSPADSLSQPQHF. For the CDR3, the DNA is TGTGCCAGCAGCCCCGCCGACAGCCTTAGTCAGCCCCAGCATTTT.

The chain recombines TRBV14 with TRBJ2-4; 12 bases line up with TRBD2. Germline assignment: CDR1 SGHDN and CDR2 FVKESK. The CDR3 loop spans 15 amino acids. With 5 bases clipped from V and 9 bases from J, the junction kept 8 bases outside the gene matches. As DNA, the CDR3 is TGTGCCAGCAGCGTCGGACTAGCGGGAATTGGCATTCAGTACTTC. Translating it yields CASSVGLAGIGIQYF.

The chain links TRBV19 to TRBJ2-7; maybe TRBD1 (8 bases). The CDR3 extends over 14 amino acids. V lost 6 bases to trimming and J lost 2 bases, with 14 bases between them. Germline V gives CDR1 LNHDA, CDR2 SQIVND (reference sequence). The CDR3 sequence is CASRAQGGTYEQYF. The DNA of the CDR3 is TGTGCCAGTAGGGCACAGGGGGGGACCTACGAGCAGTACTTC.

This chain joins TRBV18 and TRBJ1-3, with unresolved D. The CDR3 is made up of 15 amino acids. Germline CDR1 is KGHSH and CDR2 is LQKENI. V was pared by 3 bases and J by 4 bases, with 13 bases between. The CDR3 sequence is CASSPEAVVGNTIYF. As DNA, the CDR3 is TGTGCCAGCTCACCCGAAGCGGTAGTCGGAAACACCATATATTTT. The entire variable domain, with the rest obtained from reference TRBV18 and TRBJ1-3, is as follows: NAGVMQNPRHLVRRRGQEARLRCSPMKGHSHVYWYRQLPEEGLKFMVYLQKENIIDESGMPKERFSAEFPKEGPSILRIQQVVRGDSAAYFCASSPEAVVGNTIYFGEGSWLTVV.

The rearrangement joins TRBV5-4 to TRBJ2-5, with 13 bases that match TRBD2. CDR1 and CDR2 (germline): SGHNT, YYREEE (reference sequence). V dropped 4 bases and J dropped 5; count of bases not matched to a gene: 8. This CDR3 region has 16 residues. DNA for the CDR3: TGTGCCAGCAGCCCTAGGACTAGCGGGAGATTGGAGACCCAGTACTTC. Protein sequence: CASSPRTSGRLETQYF.

The rearrangement links TRBV10-1 to TRBJ1-2; D might be TRBD1 (5 bases). Deletions cut 6 bases from V and 7 bases from J, with 12 bases between. CDR3 length: 12 amino acids. Germline loops: CDR1 WNHNN, CDR2 SYGVQD (reference sequence). CDR3 sequence: CASSQGRCGYTF. The DNA of the CDR3 is TGCGCCAGCAGCCAGGGTAGGTGTGGCTACACCTTC.

The chain has TRBV5-4 and TRBJ2-1; 14 bases are a match to TRBD2. This CDR3 is built from 15 residues. Germline CDR1 reads SGHNT; CDR2 reads YYREEE (reference sequence). Trimming removed 3 bases from V and 5 bases from J; junction bases left unmatched: 1. CDR3 nucleotide sequence: TGTGCCAGCAGCTGGGGACTAGCGGGAGACAATGAGCAGTTCTTC. It is translated as CASSWGLAGDNEQFF.

The genes are TRBV9 and TRBJ1-6; 7 bases agree with TRBD1. The CDR3 spans 15 residues. Germline CDR1 is SGDLS and CDR2 is YYNGEE. Trimming cost V 0 bases and J 7 bases; bases outside gene matches: 4. The DNA of the CDR3 is TGTGCCAGCAGCGTAGCAGGGGGTGGGAATTCACCCCTCCACTTT. This encodes CASSVAGGGNSPLHF.

This clone was recorded only once. CDR3 amino acids: CASSLVVRIYNEQFF. CDR3 coding DNA: TGTGCCAGCAGCTTAGTGGTCAGGATATACAATGAGCAGTTCTTC. The rearrangement uses TRBV7-9 and TRBJ2-1; D is unclear. The CDR3 is 15 amino acids. V lost 1 base and J lost 4, with 11 bases in between. CDR1 and CDR2 (germline): SEHNR, FQNEAQ (reference sequence).

In regard to this clone: Compared with germline, one end of the junction differs, possibly owing to a read error. The chain uses TRBV7-8 and TRBJ2-7; 8 bases map to TRBD2. Per the germline V gene, CDR1 is SGHVS and CDR2 is FQNEAQ. The CDR3 is 14 amino acids. Written as DNA, the CDR3 is TGTGCCAGCAGCTTAGGGACTAGCTCCAACGAGCAGTACTTC. This codes for CASSLGTSSNEQYF.

The V call is TRBV9, the J call TRBJ1-1, with 8 bases fitting TRBD1. Germline CDR1 reads SGDLS; CDR2 reads YYNGEE. There are 15 residues in the CDR3. Losses at the gene ends were 2 bases for V and 0 bases for J; bases not matched to a gene: 3. The CDR3 here is CASSVAGGLNTEAFF. As DNA, the CDR3 is TGTGCCAGCAGCGTCGCAGGGGGCTTGAACACTGAAGCTTTCTTT.

A remark on this clone: The junction departs from germline at one end; a sequencing error may be responsible. The rearrangement uses TRBV6-6 and TRBJ2-3; D gene ambiguous. This CDR3 contains 14 residues. Germline CDR1 MNHNY, CDR2 SVGAGI (reference sequence). The CDR3 loop reads CASSNSPQTDTQYF. The CDR3 bases are TGTGCCAGCAGTAACTCTCCTCAGACAGATACGCAGTATTTT.